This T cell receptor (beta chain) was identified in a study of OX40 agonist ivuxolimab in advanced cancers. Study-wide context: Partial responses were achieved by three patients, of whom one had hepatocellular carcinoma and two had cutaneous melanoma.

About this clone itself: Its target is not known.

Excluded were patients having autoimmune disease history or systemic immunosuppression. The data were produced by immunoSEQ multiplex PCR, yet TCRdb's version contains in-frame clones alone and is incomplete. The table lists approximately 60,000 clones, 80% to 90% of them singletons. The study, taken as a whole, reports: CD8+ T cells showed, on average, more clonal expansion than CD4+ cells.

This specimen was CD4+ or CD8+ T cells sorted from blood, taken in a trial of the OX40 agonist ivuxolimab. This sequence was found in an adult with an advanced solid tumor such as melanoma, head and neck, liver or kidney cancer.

CDR3 loop: CASSRPGQGFGEKLFF. Written as DNA, the CDR3 is TGTGCCAGCAGTCGTCCGGGACAGGGTTTCGGTGAAAAACTGTTTTTT. J is TRBJ1-4 and V is TRBV27; the match to TRBD1 covers 9 bases. The CDR3 length is 16 residues. V shed 5 bases and J 7 bases; nucleotides not matched to a gene: 11. In germline, CDR1 is MNHEY, CDR2 SMNVEV (reference sequence).